The clone carrying this T cell receptor beta chain has at least ten counts. Its antigen is unknown. This record belongs to a study of T-cell reconstitution after alpha-beta-depleted transplantation in children. Points from the study as a whole: Some patients owed their high day-60 TCRbeta diversity to surviving recipient T cells and thymic progenitors. Expanded graft clones, several hundred of them, were reportedly the source of alpha-beta T cells about two months after transplant. Newly produced T cells mostly provided counts and TCRbeta diversity after one year, as hyperexpanded clones declined.

CDR3 size: 14 residues. V lost 5 bases to trimming and J lost 3 bases, with 14 bases between them. Germline-derived CDR1 and CDR2 are SQVTM and ANQGSEA. Preparation of the TCRbeta library involved a method that used unique molecular identifiers. TCRdb ran MiXCR on the PCR reads and lists one entry per CDR3 protein. The table lists roughly 200,000 distinct CDR3 sequences, approximately 6.9% of them singletons. The sample consisted of PBMCs, taken before TCRalphabeta/CD19-depleted stem cell transplant. This receptor was taken from a boy younger than 10 with acute lymphoblastic leukemia, due to receive a stem cell transplant. This chain links TRBV29-1 with TRBJ1-5; possible D gene TRBD1, 5 bases. CDR3 residues: CSVRDLRINQPQHF. The CDR3 DNA sequence: TGCAGCGTTCGGGACCTCAGGATCAATCAGCCCCAGCATTTT.